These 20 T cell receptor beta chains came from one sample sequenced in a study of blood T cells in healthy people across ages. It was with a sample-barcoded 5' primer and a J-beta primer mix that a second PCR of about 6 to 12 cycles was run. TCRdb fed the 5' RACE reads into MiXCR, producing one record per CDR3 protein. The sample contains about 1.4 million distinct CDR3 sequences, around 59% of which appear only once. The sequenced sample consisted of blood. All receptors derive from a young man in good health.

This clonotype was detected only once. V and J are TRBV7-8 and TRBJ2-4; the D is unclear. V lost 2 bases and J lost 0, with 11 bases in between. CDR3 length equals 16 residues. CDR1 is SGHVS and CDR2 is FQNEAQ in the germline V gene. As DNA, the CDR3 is TGTGCCAGCAGCTTATTAGGAGCCATAGCCAAAAACATTCAGTACTTC. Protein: CASSLLGAIAKNIQYF.

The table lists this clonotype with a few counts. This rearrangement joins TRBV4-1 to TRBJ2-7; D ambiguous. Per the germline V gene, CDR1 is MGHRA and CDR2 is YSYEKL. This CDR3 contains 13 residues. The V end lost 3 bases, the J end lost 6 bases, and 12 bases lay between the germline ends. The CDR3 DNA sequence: TGCGCCAGCAGCCAGGAACTTTTCTCCGAGCAGTACTTC. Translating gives CASSQELFSEQYF.

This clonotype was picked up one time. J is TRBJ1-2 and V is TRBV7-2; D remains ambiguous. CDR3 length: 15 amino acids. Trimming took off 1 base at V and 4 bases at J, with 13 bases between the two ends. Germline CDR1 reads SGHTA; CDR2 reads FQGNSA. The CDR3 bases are TGTGCCAGCAGCTTAGGACCATCGGGTACCTATGGCTACACCTTC. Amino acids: CASSLGPSGTYGYTF.

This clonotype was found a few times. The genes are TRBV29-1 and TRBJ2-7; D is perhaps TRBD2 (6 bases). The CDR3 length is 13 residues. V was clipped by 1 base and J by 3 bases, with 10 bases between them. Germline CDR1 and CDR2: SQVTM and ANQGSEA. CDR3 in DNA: TGCAGCGTTGAAGGGGCTAGCGTCTACGAGCAGTACTTC. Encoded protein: CSVEGASVYEQYF.

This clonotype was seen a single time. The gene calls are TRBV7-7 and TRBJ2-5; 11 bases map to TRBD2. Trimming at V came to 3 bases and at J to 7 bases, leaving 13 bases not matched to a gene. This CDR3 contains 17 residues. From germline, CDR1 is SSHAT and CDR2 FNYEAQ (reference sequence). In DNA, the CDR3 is TGTGCCAGCAGCTTGGACCCGACTAGCGGGACGGGGGGGACCCAGTACTTC. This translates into CASSLDPTSGTGGTQYF. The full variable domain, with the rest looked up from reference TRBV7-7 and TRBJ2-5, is GAGVSQSPRYKVTKRGQDVTLRCDPISSHATLYWYQQALGQGPEFLTYFNYEAQPDKSGLPSDRFSAERPEGSISTLTIQRTEQRDSAMYRCASSLDPTSGTGGTQYFGPGTRLLVL.

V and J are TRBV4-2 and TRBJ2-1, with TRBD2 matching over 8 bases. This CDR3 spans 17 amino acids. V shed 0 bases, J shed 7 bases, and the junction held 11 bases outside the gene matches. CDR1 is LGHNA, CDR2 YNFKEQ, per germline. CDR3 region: CASSQDDGAGGSNEQFF. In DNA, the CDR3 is TGTGCCAGCAGCCAAGATGACGGGGCGGGAGGAAGTAATGAGCAGTTCTTC.

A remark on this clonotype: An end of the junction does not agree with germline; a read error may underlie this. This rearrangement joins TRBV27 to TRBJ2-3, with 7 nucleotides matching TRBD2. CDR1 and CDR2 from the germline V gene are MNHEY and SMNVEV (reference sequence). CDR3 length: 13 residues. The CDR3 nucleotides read TGCGCCAGCGGGCCACTAGCGTCGGATACGCAGTATTTT. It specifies CASGPLASDTQYF.

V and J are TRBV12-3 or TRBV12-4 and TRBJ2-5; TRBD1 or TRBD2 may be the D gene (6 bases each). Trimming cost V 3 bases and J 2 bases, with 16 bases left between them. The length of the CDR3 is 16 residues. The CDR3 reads CASSFFKGGPQETQYF. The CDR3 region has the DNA TGTGCCAGCAGTTTTTTTAAAGGGGGGCCTCAAGAGACCCAGTACTTC.

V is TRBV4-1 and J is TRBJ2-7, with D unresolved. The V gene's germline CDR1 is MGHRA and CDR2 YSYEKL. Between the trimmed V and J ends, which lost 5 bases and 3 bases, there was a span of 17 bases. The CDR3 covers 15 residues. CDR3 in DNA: TGCGCCAGCAGCATTACAGACTTCCGCCGCTACGAGCAGTACTTC. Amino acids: CASSITDFRRYEQYF.

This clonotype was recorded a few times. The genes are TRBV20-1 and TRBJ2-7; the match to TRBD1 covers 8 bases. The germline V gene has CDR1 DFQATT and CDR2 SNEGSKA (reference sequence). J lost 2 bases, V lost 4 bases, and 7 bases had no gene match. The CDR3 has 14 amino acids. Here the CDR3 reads CSANRQGLAYEQYF. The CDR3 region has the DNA TGCAGTGCTAACCGACAGGGGTTGGCCTACGAGCAGTACTTC.

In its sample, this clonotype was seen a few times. The CDR3, as DNA: TGCAGCGGGGGAGGTTACGCGGGAGAGTTACAGTTCTTC. This sequence encodes CSGGGYAGELQFF. The chain couples TRBV29-1 to TRBJ2-1; 7 bases agree with TRBD2. J lost 13 bases, V lost 7 bases, and 16 bases had no gene match. The CDR3 consists of 13 residues. Germline V gene data show CDR1 as SQVTM and CDR2 as ANQGSEA.

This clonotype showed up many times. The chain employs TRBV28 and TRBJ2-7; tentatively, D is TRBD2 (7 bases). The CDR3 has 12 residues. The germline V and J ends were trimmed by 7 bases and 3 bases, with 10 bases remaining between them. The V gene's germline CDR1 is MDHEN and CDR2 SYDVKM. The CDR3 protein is CASTGGLYEQYF. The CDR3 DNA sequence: TGTGCCAGCACCGGGGGGCTCTACGAGCAGTACTTC.

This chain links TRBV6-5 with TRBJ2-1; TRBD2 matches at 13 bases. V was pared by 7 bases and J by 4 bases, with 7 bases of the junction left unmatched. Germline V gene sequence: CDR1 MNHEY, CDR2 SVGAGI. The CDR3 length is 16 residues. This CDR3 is CASTGLAGEGYNEQFF. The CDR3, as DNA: TGTGCCAGCACCGGACTAGCGGGAGAGGGGTACAATGAGCAGTTCTTC.

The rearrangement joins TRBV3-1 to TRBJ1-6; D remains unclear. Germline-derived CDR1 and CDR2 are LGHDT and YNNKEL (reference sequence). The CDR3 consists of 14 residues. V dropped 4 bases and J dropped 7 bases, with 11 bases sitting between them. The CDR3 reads CASSPYNQNSPLHF. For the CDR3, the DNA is TGTGCCAGCAGCCCCTATAACCAAAATTCACCCCTCCACTTT.

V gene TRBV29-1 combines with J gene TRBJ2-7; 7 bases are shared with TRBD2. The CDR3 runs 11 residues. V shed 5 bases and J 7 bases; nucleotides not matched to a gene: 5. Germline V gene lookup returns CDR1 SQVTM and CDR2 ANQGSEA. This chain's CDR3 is CSVSRRGEQYF. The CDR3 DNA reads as TGCAGCGTTTCTAGGCGGGGGGAGCAGTACTTC.

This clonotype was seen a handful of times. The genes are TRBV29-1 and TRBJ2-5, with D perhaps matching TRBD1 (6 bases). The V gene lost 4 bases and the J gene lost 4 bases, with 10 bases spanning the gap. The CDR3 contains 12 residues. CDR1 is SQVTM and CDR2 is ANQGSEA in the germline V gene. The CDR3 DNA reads TGCAGCGTTGTACCCAGGGGAGAGACCCAGTACTTC. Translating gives CSVVPRGETQYF.

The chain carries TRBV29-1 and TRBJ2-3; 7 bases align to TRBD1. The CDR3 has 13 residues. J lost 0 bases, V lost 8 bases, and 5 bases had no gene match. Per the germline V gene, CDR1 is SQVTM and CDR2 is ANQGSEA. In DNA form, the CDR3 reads TGCAGCTGGTCGGGACAGAGCACAGATACGCAGTATTTT. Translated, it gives CSWSGQSTDTQYF.

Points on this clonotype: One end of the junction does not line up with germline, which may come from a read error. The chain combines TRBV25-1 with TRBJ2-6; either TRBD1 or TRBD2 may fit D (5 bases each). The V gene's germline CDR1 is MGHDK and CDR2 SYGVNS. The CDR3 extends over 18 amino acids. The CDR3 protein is CASSESGSQGPGANALTF. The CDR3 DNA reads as TGTGCCAGCAGTGAATCTGGATCCCAGGGACCTGGGGCCAACGCCCTGACTTTC.

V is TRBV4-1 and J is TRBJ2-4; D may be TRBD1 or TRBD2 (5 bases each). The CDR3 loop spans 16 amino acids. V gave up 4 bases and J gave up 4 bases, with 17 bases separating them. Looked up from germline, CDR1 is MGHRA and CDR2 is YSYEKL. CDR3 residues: CASSPVGDGEKNIQYF. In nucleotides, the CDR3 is TGCGCCAGCAGCCCTGTTGGGGACGGCGAGAAAAACATTCAGTACTTC.

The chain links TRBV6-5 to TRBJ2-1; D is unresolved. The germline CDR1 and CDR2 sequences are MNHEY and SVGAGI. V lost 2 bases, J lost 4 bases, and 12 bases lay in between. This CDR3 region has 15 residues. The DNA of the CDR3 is TGTGCCAGCAGTTACGGATTTGAACAGTACAATGAGCAGTTCTTC. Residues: CASSYGFEQYNEQFF.